This TCR beta chain comes out of a study of blood T cell repertoires in COVID-19. Whole-study context: The analysed material was cDNA or gDNA that came from T cells, B-cell-depleted T cells, or PBMCs.

Original processing notes: Estimation of nucleated cell counts relied on the amplification of reference gene primers. Sequencing was performed with immunoSEQ multiplex PCR; in TCRdb, only in-frame clones are kept and a portion is missing. V and J calls plus clone size are reproduced from that table; the DNA served to infer D and trimming. The sample includes approximately 340,000 clones, about 91% seen only once; the top ten take approximately 9.4%. Germline V CDR1 and CDR2: LNHDA, SQIVND (reference sequence). The CDR3 spans 12 residues. Trimming cost V 7 bases and J 4 bases, with 11 bases left between them. This clone was seen only once.

V usage is TRBV19 and J usage is TRBJ2-7, with D perhaps matching TRBD2 (5 bases). The TCR was taken from a man aged 30 to 45 with COVID-19, enrolled during active disease. The specimen was peripheral blood. The CDR3 bases are TGTGCCAGTATGGACTTAAGTTACGAGCAGTACTTC. As protein: CASMDLSYEQYF.